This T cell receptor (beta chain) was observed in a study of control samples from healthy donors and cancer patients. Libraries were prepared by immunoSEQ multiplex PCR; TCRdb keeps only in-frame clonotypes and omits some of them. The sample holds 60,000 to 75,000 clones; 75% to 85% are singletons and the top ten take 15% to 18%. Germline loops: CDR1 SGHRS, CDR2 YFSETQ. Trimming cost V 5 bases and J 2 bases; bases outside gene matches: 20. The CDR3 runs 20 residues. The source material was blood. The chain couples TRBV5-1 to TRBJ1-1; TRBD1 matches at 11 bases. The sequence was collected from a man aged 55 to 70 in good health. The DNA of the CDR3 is TGCGCCAGCAGGATCTCCGGGACAGGGGGTTATTATTTTGTAAACACTGAAGCTTTCTTT. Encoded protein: CASRISGTGGYYFVNTEAFF.